The clone carrying this TCR beta chain was found a few times. This specimen comes from a study of blood T cell repertoires in COVID-19. The overall study: In each case, the material was cDNA or gDNA derived from T cells, B-cell-depleted T cells, or PBMCs.

Assay: immunoSEQ multiplex PCR; the TCRdb copy retains only in-frame clones and omits some. This table has about 66,000 clones, roughly 90% appearing once. Germline trimming cut 2 bases from V and 1 base from J; bases unmatched to any gene: 3. CDR3 size: 16 residues. Germline CDR1 reads MGHRA; CDR2 reads YSYEKL. This sequence was found in a man aged 55 to 70 with acute or convalescent COVID-19. The sequenced sample was peripheral blood. The chain employs TRBV4-1 and TRBJ1-5, with 9 bases that match TRBD1. CDR3 in DNA: TGCGCCAGCAGCCAACAGGACAGGGGAAGCAATCAGCCCCAGCATTTT. Protein: CASSQQDRGSNQPQHF.